The 8 T cell receptor beta chains reported below all come from one sample, sequenced in a study of human T cells and chemical hapten exposure (dated by TCRdb to about 2021). The time point tag for this specimen amounts to: pre-sensitization, week 0. Read against the paper, the sample's treatment or condition label means: therapeutic diphenylcyclopropenone sensitization with weekly scalp DPC. The library came from RACE. Sequencing was carried out with a NextSeq 500. The raw public reads went through TCRdb reprocessing: fastp at Q25, MiXCR clone calling, in-frame beta chains kept. Here each entry gathers all rows of one CDR3 protein and keeps the most common genes and DNA. The sample yields 250,000 or so distinct CDR3 sequences; 7.7% were counted once. More than 1% of the sample is taken by the ten largest. Sample: whole blood, taken in connection with sensitization to the hapten diphenylcyclopropenone (DPC). The receptors shown here come from a man younger than 35 with alopecia areata. Some clones in this sample may be carry-over from other donors' samples.

The V and J genes are TRBV6-2 or TRBV6-3 and TRBJ2-1; D possibly uses TRBD1 or TRBD2 (5 bases each). This CDR3 spans 16 amino acids. CDR1 and CDR2 from the germline V gene are MNHEY and SVGEGT. The germline V and J ends were trimmed by 0 bases and 3 bases, with 12 bases remaining between them. Here the CDR3 reads CASSYSGDRSYNEQFF. The CDR3 region has the DNA TGTGCCAGCAGTTACTCTGGGGACCGGAGCTACAATGAGCAGTTCTTC.

The rearrangement joins TRBV5-1 to TRBJ2-2, with a tentative D call TRBD1 (5 bases). Germline V lookup: CDR1 SGHRS, CDR2 YFSETQ. This CDR3 region has 12 residues. V was cut by 0 bases and J by 13 bases, with 10 bases left in between. For the CDR3, the DNA is TGCGCCAGCAGCTTGGAGGGGCTATGGCTGTTTTTT. As protein: CASSLEGLWLFF.

The CDR3 DNA follows: TGTGCCAGCACCTTTGGGACAGGGAGCTCCTACGAGCAGTACGTC. Translating it yields CASTFGTGSSYEQYV. This chain connects TRBV6-2 or TRBV6-3 to TRBJ2-7; 9 bases are shared with TRBD1. This CDR3 comprises 15 residues. Germline lookup yields CDR1 MNHEY and CDR2 SVGEGT. Trimming cost V 7 bases and J 0 bases; bases outside gene matches: 7.

This chain uses TRBV7-2 with TRBJ1-5; 10 nucleotides line up with TRBD1. Trimming at V came to 4 bases and at J to 4 bases, leaving 7 bases not matched to a gene. There are 16 residues in the CDR3. Germline V gene lookup returns CDR1 SGHTA and CDR2 FQGNSA. CDR3 in amino acids: CASSSDGQGVNQPQHF. The CDR3 DNA is TGTGCCAGCAGCTCCGATGGACAGGGGGTGAATCAGCCCCAGCATTTT. The full variable domain, its missing parts supplied by reference TRBV7-2 and TRBJ1-5, is GAGVSQSPSNKVTEKGKDVELRCDPISGHTALYWYRQSLGQGLEFLIYFQGNSAPDKSGLPSDRFSAERTGGSVSTLTIQRTQQEDSAVYLCASSSDGQGVNQPQHFGDGTRLSIL.

The rearrangement joins TRBV18 to TRBJ1-5; D gene unclear. Trimming removed 3 bases at V and 1 base at J, with 4 bases between. This CDR3 has 13 amino acids. From germline, CDR1 is KGHSH and CDR2 LQKENI. The CDR3 DNA reads TGTGCCAGCTCACCGAGCAGCAATCAGCCCCAGCATTTT. Translating it yields CASSPSSNQPQHF.

This clonotype was counted many times. The rearrangement links TRBV7-9 to TRBJ2-1; no clear D. The V and J ends lost 5 bases and 10 bases respectively, with 12 bases between them. Germline V lookup: CDR1 SEHNR, CDR2 FQNEAQ (reference sequence). The CDR3 runs to 12 residues. The chain's CDR3 is CASSPTPDEQFF. The CDR3 DNA is TGTGCCAGCAGCCCTACCCCCGACGAGCAGTTCTTC.

The chain employs TRBV6-1 and TRBJ1-2; the match to TRBD1 covers 7 bases. Unmatched junction bases numbered 12, after V lost 5 bases and J lost 6 bases. The germline V gene encodes CDR1 MNHNS and CDR2 SASEGT. This CDR3 comprises 15 residues. The CDR3: CASSPLQGRKDGYTF. The CDR3 nucleotides read TGTGCCAGCAGTCCTTTACAGGGGCGAAAGGATGGCTACACCTTC.

This clonotype was counted at least ten times. The J gene is TRBJ1-2, the V gene TRBV20-1; D might be TRBD1 (5 bases). CDR1 is DFQATT, CDR2 SNEGSKA, per germline (reference sequence). V shed 3 bases and J shed 5 bases, with 16 bases lying between them. The CDR3 consists of 14 residues. CDR3 sequence reads: CSASTSGTAYGYTF. Written as DNA, the CDR3 is TGCAGTGCTAGTACTTCCGGGACCGCATATGGCTACACCTTC.